This T cell receptor (beta chain) was found in a study of T-cell memory formation after mild COVID-19. Study findings and constraints: CM and EM subsets held most contracting CD4+ clones; EMRA held CD8+ ones. The study found balanced CD4/CD8 in clones contracting day 15 to 85 and a CD4+ lean in later expanders. For second-wave clones that peaked at day 37, SARS-CoV-2 specificity went unverified.

5'RACE with constant-segment primers yielded barcoded, UMI-tagged TCR alpha and TCR beta cDNA libraries. TCRdb re-called the 5' RACE reads through MiXCR, storing one row per CDR3 protein. Of roughly 250,000 distinct CDR3 sequences in the sample, around 15% are singletons; the top ten hold 20% to 25%. This clonotype was counted once. The target antigen is unknown. The clonotype originates from a man between 18 and 29 years old who had mild COVID-19 (a few samples of this study predate the infection). Cell type and time point are not known. The sample comprised PBMCs or a T cell subset sorted from them (not recorded which).

The CDR3 spells CASRDWGGFTDTQYF. CDR3 nucleotide sequence: TGTGCCAGCAGAGATTGGGGGGGCTTCACAGATACGCAGTATTTT. The chain joins TRBV6-2 or TRBV6-3 to TRBJ2-3, with TRBD2 as a possible D gene (7 bases). The CDR3 totals 15 residues. V lost 6 bases and J lost 2, with 15 bases in between. In germline, CDR1 is MNHEY, CDR2 SVGEGT.